The clone carrying this TCR beta chain was recorded at least ten times. Antigen: not known. Germline CDR1 SGHTA, CDR2 FQGNSA. CDR3 length equals 14 residues. V lost 1 base to trimming and J lost 0 bases, with 4 bases between them. This specimen belongs to a study of T cell repertoires in cytomegalovirus infection. On the study more broadly: Epitope selection comprised recently identified HLA-C-restricted CMV epitopes and well-studied HLA-B-restricted CMV epitopes.

TCRdb reprocessed the reads with MiXCR, giving one entry per CDR3 protein. The sample has 100,000 to 150,000 distinct CDR3 sequences, over 25% seen once. The chain recombines TRBV7-2 with TRBJ1-3; no clear D gene. Specimen: CD8+ T cells from cultured PBMCs, collected from culture after CMV antigen stimulation. This TCR came from a human donor in good health (CMV status not recorded). Some clones in this sample may be carry-over from other donors' samples. The DNA of the CDR3 is TGTGCCAGCAGCTTAGGAAGCTCTGGAAACACCATATATTTT. Protein sequence: CASSLGSSGNTIYF.